This record looks at one TCR beta chain sequence and its context. Its antigen remains unidentified. This sample was included in a study of T-cell reconstitution after alpha-beta-depleted transplantation in children. The library targeted TCRbeta and was prepared with unique molecular identifiers. TCRdb redid the calling of the PCR reads with MiXCR, one entry per CDR3 protein. Here the sample spans approximately 300,000 distinct CDR3 sequences, 10% being singletons. Study observations and caveats: Newly generated T cells supplied most T-cell counts and diversity one year post-transplant.

With 2 bases clipped from V and 4 bases from J, the junction kept 7 bases outside the gene matches. CDR1 SGHTA and CDR2 FQGNSA come from the germline V gene. The CDR3 loop spans 16 amino acids. The genes are TRBV7-2 and TRBJ2-7; TRBD1 matches at 11 bases. Sequencing was performed on PBMCs, taken before TCRalphabeta/CD19-depleted stem cell transplant. This TCR was recovered from a boy in the first two years of life with acute myeloid leukemia, due to receive a stem cell transplant. The DNA for the CDR3 is TGTGCCAGCAGCTTAAGGGTCGGGACAGGGGGATACGAGCAGTACTTC. It yields the protein CASSLRVGTGGYEQYF.